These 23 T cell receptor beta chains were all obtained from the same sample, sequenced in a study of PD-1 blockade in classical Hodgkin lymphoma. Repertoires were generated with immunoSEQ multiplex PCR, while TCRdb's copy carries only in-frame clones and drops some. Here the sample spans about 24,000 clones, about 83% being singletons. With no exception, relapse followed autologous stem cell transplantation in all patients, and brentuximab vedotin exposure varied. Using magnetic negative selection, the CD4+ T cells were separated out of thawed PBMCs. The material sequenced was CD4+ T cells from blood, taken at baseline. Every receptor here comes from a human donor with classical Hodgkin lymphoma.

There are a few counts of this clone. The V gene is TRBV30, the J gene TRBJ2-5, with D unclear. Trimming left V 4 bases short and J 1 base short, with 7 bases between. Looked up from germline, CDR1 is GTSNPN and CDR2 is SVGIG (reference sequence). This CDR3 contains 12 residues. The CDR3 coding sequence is TGTGCCTGGAACGGGCCCCAAGAGACCCAGTACTTC. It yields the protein CAWNGPQETQYF.

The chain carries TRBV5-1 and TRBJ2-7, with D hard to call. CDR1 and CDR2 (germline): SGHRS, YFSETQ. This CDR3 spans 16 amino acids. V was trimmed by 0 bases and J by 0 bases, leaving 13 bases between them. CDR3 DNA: TGCGCCAGCAGCTTGGGGTCCCTGAGCCTCTCCTACGAGCAGTACTTC. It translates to CASSLGSLSLSYEQYF.

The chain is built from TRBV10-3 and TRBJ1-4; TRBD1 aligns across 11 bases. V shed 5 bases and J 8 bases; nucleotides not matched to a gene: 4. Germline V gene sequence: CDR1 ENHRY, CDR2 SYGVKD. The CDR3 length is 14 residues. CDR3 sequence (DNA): TGTGCCATCAGTTCCGGGACAGGGGGGGAAAAACTGTTTTTT. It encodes CAISSGTGGEKLFF.

The CDR3 nucleotides read TGTGCCAGCAGCCGGGACGGAAACACTGAAGCTTTCTTT. It codes for CASSRDGNTEAFF. The rearrangement joins TRBV5-4 to TRBJ1-1, with D possibly being TRBD1 (5 bases). The CDR3 consists of 13 residues. In germline, CDR1 is SGHNT, CDR2 YYREEE (reference sequence). V was pared by 4 bases and J by 2 bases, with 9 bases between.

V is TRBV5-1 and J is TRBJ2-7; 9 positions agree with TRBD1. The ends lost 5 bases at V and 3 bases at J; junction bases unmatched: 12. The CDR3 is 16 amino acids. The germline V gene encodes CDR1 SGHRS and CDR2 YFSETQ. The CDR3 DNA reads TGCGCCAGCAGACGGGCGGGGACAGGGATGATCTACGAGCAGTACTTC. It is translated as CASRRAGTGMIYEQYF. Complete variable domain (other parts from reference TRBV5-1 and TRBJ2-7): KAGVTQTPRYLIKTRGQQVTLSCSPISGHRSVSWYQQTPGQGLQFLFEYFSETQRNKGNFPGRFSGRQFSNSRSEMNVSTLELGDSALYLCASRRAGTGMIYEQYFGPGTRLTVT.

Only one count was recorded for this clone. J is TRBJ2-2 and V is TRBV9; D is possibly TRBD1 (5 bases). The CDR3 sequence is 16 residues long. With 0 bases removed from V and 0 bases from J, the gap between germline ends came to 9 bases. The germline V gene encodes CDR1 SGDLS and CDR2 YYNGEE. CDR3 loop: CASSVVGHTNTGELFF. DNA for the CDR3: TGTGCCAGCAGCGTAGTTGGACACACGAACACCGGGGAGCTGTTTTTT.

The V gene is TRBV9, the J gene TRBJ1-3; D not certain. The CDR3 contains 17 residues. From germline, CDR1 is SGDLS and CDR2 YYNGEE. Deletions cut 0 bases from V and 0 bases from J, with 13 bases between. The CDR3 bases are TGTGCCAGCAGCGTAGACCCGGCTAGTTTCTCTGGAAACACCATATATTTT. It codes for CASSVDPASFSGNTIYF.

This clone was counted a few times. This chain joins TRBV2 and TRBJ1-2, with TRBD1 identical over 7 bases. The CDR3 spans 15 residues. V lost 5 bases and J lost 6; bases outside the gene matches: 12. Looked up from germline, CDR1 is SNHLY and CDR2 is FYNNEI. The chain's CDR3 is CASSPSDRRGHGYTF. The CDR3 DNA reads TGTGCCAGCAGTCCCTCGGACAGGCGGGGGCATGGCTACACCTTC. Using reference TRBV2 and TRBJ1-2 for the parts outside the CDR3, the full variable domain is EPEVTQTPSHQVTQMGQEVILRCVPISNHLYFYWYRQILGQKVEFLVSFYNNEISEKSEIFDDQFSVERPDGSNFTLKIRSTKLEDSAMYFCASSPSDRRGHGYTFGSGTRLTVV.

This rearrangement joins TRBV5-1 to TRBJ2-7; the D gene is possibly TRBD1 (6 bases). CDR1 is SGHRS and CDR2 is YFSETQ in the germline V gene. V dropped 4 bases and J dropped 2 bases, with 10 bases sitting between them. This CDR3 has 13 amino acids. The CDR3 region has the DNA TGCGCCAGCAGCCGTGAGGGGGCCTACGAGCAGTACTTC. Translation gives CASSREGAYEQYF.

The CDR3 is CASSLAGAGNNYGYTF. CDR3 DNA: TGCGCCAGCAGCTTGGCGGGAGCTGGAAATAACTATGGCTACACCTTC. The genes are TRBV5-1 and TRBJ1-2; D gene unclear. The CDR3 spans 16 residues. Germline V gene sequence: CDR1 SGHRS, CDR2 YFSETQ. Trimming left V 0 bases short and J 1 base short, with 13 bases between.

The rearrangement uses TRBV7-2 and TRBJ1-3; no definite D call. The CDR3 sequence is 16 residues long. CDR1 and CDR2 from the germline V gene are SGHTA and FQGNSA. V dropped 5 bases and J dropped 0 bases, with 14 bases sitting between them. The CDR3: CASSPGQIDSGNTIYF. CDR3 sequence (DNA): TGTGCCAGCAGCCCCGGGCAGATTGACTCTGGAAACACCATATATTTT.

This CDR3 is CASSHGQGGRETQYF. CDR3 DNA sequence: TGTGCCAGCAGCCACGGACAAGGGGGTCGAGAGACCCAGTACTTC. The chain has TRBV11-3 and TRBJ2-5, with a tentative D call TRBD1 (6 bases). V was trimmed by 5 bases and J by 4 bases, leaving 17 bases between them. The CDR3 covers 15 residues. Looked up from germline, CDR1 is SGHNT and CDR2 is YENEEA. Filled out from reference TRBV11-3 and TRBJ2-5, the complete variable domain reads EAGVVQSPRYKIIEKKQPVAFWCNPISGHNTLYWYLQNLGQGPELLIRYENEEAVDDSQLPKDRFSAERLKGVDSTLKIQPAELGDSAVYLCASSHGQGGRETQYFGPGTRLLVL.

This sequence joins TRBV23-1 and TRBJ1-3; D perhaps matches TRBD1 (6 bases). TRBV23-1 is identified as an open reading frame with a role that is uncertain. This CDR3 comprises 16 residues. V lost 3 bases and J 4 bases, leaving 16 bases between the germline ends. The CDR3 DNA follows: TGCGCCAGCAGTCACTACCACAGGGTAGGAGGAAACACCATATATTTT. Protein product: CASSHYHRVGGNTIYF.

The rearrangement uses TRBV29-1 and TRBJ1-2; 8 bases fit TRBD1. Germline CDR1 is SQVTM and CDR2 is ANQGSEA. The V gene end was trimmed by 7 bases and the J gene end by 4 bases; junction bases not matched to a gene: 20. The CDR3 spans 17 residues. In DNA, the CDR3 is TGCAGCGCCTCAAAGGGGCCTAGTGGACAGGGAGGCTATGGCTACACCTTC. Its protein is CSASKGPSGQGGYGYTF.

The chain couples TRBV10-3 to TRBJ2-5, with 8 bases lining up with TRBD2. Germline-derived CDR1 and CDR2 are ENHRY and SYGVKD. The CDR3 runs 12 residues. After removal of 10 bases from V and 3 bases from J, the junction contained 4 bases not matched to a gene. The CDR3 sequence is CATGLEEETQYF. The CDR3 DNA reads TGTGCCACGGGACTAGAAGAAGAGACCCAGTACTTC.

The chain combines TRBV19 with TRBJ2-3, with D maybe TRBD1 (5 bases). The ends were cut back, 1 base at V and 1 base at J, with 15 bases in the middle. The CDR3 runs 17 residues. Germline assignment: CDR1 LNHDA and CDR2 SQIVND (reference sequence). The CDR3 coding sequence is TGTGCCAGTAGTATAGGCTGGACACGGGTTGGCACAGATACGCAGTATTTT. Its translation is CASSIGWTRVGTDTQYF.

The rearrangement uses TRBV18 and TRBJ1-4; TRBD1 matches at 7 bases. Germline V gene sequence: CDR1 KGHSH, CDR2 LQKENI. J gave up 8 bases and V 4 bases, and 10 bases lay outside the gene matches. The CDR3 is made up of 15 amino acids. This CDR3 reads CASSRGQPGREKLFF. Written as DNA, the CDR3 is TGTGCCAGCTCACGGGGACAGCCTGGACGGGAAAAACTGTTTTTT.

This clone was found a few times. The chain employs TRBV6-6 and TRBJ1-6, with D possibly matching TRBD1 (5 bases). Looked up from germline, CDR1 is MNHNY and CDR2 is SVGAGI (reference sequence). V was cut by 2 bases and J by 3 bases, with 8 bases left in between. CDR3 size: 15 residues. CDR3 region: CASSYRGDYNSPLHF. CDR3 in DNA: TGTGCCAGCAGTTACCGAGGGGACTATAATTCACCCCTCCACTTT.

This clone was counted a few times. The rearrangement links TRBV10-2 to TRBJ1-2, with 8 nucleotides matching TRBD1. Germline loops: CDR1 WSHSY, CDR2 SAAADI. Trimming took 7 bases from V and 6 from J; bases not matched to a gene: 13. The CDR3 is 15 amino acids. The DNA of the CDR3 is TGCGCCAGCACCAAGATGCCCAGGGGGCAGGATGGCTACACCTTC. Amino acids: CASTKMPRGQDGYTF.

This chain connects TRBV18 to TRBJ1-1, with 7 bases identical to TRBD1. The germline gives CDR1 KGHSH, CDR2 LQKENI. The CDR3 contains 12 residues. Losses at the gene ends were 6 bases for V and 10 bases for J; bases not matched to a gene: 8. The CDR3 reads CASSLGQDTAFF. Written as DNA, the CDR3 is TGTGCCAGCTCCCTAGGACAGGACACAGCTTTCTTT.

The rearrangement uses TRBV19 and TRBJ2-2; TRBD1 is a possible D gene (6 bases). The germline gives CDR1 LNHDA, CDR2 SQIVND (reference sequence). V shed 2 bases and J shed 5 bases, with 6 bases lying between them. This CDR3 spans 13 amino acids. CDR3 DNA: TGTGCCAGTAGTATACAGGGGACCGGGGAGCTGTTTTTT. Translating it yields CASSIQGTGELFF.

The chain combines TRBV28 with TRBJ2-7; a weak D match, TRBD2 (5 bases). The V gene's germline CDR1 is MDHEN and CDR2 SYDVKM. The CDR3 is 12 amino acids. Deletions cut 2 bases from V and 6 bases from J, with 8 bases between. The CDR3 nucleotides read TGTGCCAGCAGTTTAGAGGGCCGCGAGCAGTACTTC. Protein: CASSLEGREQYF.

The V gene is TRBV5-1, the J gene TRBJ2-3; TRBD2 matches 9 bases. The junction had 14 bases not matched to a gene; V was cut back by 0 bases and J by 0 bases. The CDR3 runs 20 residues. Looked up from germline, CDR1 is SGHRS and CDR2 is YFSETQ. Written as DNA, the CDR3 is TGCGCCAGCAGCTTGGGTCTGTTGGTAGCGGGGGCCATGAGCACAGATACGCAGTATTTT. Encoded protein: CASSLGLLVAGAMSTDTQYF. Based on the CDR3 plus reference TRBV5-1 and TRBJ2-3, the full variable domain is KAGVTQTPRYLIKTRGQQVTLSCSPISGHRSVSWYQQTPGQGLQFLFEYFSETQRNKGNFPGRFSGRQFSNSRSEMNVSTLELGDSALYLCASSLGLLVAGAMSTDTQYFGPGTRLTVL.